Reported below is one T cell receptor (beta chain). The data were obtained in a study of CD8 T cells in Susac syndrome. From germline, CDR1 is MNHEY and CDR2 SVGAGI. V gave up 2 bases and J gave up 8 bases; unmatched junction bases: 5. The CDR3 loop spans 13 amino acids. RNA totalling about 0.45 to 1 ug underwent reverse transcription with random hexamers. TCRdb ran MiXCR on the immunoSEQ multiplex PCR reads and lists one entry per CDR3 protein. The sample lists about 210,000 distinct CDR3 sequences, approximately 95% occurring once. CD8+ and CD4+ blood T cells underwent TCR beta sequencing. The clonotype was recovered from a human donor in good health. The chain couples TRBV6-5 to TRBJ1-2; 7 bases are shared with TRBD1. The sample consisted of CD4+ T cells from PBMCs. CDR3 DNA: TGTGCCAGCAGTTACCCGGGACAGAAAGGCTACACCTTC. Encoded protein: CASSYPGQKGYTF.